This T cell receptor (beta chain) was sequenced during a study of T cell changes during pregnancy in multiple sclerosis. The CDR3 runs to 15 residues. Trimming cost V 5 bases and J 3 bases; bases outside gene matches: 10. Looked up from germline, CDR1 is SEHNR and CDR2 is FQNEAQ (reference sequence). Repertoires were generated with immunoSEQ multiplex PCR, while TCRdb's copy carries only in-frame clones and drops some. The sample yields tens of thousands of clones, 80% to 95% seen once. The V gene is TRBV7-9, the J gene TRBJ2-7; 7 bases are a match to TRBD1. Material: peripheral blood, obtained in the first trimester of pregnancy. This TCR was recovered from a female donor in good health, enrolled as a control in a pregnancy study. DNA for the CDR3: TGTGCCAGCAGCCCCCGGGACAGCATCATCTACGAGCAGTACTTC. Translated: CASSPRDSIIYEQYF.